The clone carrying this TCR beta chain was found many times. The CDR3 runs 14 residues. Trimming took 0 bases from V and 0 from J, leaving 6 bases between them. Germline lookup yields CDR1 GTSNPN and CDR2 SVGIG (reference sequence). Arm-PCR of CDR3 regions and iRepertoire HTBI primers were the basis on which TCR beta libraries were built. TCRdb reprocessed the multiplex PCR reads via MiXCR and lists one record per CDR3 protein. The repertoire consists of hundreds of thousands of distinct CDR3 sequences, with 15% to 20% occurring once and the leading ten covering 18%. This record belongs to a study of regulatory T cells in long-lasting Graves disease. Stated time point: newly diagnosed GD, antithyroid drugs for less than 3 months. Following extraction of RNA from PBMCs, that RNA was used to make the TCR library. The same specimen was also included in a second study, on T cells in Graves' hyperthyroidism and ophthalmopathy.

The receptor's source is a woman in her 30s with Graves disease. This chain uses TRBV30 with TRBJ2-1; no definite D call. The specimen was peripheral blood mononuclear cells (PBMCs), collected at new diagnosis, from a patient treated with antithyroid drugs. DNA of the CDR3: TGTGCCTGGAGTGTTGGAAGCTCCTACAATGAGCAGTTCTTC. This encodes CAWSVGSSYNEQFF.